Listed here is a single T cell receptor beta chain. Its antigen is not identified. The sample originates from a study of T cell responses to AZD1222 COVID-19 vaccine. Study observations and caveats: Researchers took repertoire samples only after the peak T cell response had come.

CDR3 length: 16 amino acids. V gave up 0 bases and J gave up 5 bases; unmatched junction bases: 9. Germline V lookup: CDR1 SGHDT, CDR2 YYEEEE. The repertoire was sequenced with immunoSEQ multiplex PCR; TCRdb's copy has only in-frame clones and lacks some. The sample yields 110,000 to 150,000 clones, approximately 90% seen once. This clonotype originated in an adult who received the AZD1222 COVID-19 vaccine. Sequenced material: peripheral blood, taken 28 days after the second AZD1222 dose. The chain recombines TRBV5-6 with TRBJ1-2; 8 bases align to TRBD1. The CDR3 DNA reads TGTGCCAGCAGCTTGGCCGGGACAGGTTATTTGTATGGCTACACCTTC. Its translation: CASSLAGTGYLYGYTF.